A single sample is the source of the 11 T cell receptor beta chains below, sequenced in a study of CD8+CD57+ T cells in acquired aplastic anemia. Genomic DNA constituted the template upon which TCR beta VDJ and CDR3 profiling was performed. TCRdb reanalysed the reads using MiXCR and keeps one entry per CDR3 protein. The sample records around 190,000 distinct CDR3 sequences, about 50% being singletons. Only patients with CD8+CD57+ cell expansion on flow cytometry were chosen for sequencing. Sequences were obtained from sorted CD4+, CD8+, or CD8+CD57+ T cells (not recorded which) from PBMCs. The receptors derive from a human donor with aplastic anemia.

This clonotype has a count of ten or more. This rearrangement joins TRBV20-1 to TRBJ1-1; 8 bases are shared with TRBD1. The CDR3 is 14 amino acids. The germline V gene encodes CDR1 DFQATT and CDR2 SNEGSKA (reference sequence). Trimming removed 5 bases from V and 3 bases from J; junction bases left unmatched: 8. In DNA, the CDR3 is TGCAGTGCTCCCCCCGCGACAGGGGACACTGAAGCTTTCTTT. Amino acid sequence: CSAPPATGDTEAFF.

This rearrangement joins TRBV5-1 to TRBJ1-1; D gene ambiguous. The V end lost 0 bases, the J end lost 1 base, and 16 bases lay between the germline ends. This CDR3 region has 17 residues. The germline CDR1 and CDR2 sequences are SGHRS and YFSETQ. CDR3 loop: CASSLGQLTLGNTEAFF. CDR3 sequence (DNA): TGCGCCAGCAGCTTGGGCCAACTAACCCTAGGGAACACTGAAGCTTTCTTT.

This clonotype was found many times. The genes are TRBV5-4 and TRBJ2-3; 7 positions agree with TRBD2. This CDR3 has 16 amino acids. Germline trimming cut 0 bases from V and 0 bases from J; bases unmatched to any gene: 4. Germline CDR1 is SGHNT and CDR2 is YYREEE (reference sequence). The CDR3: CASSLGGGMSTDTQYF. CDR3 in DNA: TGTGCCAGCAGCTTGGGGGGGGGGATGAGCACAGATACGCAGTATTTT.

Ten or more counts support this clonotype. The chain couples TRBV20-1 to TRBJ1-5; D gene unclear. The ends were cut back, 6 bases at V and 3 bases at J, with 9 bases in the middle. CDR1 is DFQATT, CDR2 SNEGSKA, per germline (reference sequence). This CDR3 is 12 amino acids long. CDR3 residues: CSASEANQPQHF. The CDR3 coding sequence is TGCAGTGCCTCAGAAGCCAATCAGCCCCAGCATTTT.

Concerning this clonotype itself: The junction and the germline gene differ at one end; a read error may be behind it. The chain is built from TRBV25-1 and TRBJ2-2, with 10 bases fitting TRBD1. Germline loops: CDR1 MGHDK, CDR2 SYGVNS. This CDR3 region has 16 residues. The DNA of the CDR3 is TGTGCCAGCAGTGGAGACAGGGGGCAAGGGGACGGGGAGCGGTTTTTT. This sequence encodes CASSGDRGQGDGERFF.

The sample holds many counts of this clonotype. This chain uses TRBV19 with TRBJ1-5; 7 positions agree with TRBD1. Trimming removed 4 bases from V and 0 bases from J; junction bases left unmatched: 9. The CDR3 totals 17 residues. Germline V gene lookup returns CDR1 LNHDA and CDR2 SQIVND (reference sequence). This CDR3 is CASSKDRELYSNQPQHF. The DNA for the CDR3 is TGTGCCAGTAGTAAAGACAGGGAGCTGTATAGCAATCAGCCCCAGCATTTT.

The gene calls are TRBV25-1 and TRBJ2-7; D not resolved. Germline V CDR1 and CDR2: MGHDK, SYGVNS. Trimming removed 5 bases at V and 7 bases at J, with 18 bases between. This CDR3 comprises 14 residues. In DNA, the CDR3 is TGTGCCAGCAGTCAGTCCCAAAGCATGGAGGAGCAGTACTTC. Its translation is CASSQSQSMEEQYF.

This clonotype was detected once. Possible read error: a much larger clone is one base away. In DNA, the CDR3 is TGTGCCAGCACCTGGAGTAAGTGGGGAAGAGATACGCAGTATTTT. It translates to CASTWSKWGRDTQYF. The rearrangement joins TRBV5-6 to TRBJ2-3; D remains unclear. V gave up 6 bases and J gave up 5 bases, with 19 bases separating them. Germline CDR1 reads SGHDT; CDR2 reads YYEEEE. This CDR3 is built from 15 residues.

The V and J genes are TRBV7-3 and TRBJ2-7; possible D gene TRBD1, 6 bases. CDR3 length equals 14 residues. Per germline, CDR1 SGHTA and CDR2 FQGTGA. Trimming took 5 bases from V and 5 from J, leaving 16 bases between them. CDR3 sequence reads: CASSQVGHGHEQYF. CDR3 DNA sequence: TGTGCCAGCAGCCAAGTGGGACATGGGCACGAGCAGTACTTC.

In nucleotides, the CDR3 is TGTGCCAGCTCACCCACTAGCGGGGGGACGGAGGCCCAGTACTTC. It yields the protein CASSPTSGGTEAQYF. The chain combines TRBV18 with TRBJ2-5; 12 positions agree with TRBD2. The CDR3 length is 15 residues. V was clipped by 3 bases and J by 9 bases; unmatched bases: 8. CDR1 and CDR2 from the germline V gene are KGHSH and LQKENI.

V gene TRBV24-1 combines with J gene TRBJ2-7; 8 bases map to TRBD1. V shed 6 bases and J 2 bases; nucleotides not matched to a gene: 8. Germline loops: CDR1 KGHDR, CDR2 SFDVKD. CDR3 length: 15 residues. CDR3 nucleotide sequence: TGTGCCACCAGTTCCGGGACAGGCCCCCCCTACGAGCAGTACTTC. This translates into CATSSGTGPPYEQYF.